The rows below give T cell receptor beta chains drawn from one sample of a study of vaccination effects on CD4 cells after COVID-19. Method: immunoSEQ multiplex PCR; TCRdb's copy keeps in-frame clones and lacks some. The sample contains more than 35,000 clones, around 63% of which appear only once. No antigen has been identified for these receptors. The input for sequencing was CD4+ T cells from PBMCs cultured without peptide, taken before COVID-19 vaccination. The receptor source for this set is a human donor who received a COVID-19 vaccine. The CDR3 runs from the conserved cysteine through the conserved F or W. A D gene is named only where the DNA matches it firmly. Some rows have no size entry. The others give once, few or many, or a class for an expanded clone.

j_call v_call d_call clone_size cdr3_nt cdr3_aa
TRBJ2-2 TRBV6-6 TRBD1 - TGTGCCAGCAGCTCCCAGGGGGCGGGCACCGGGGAGCTGTTTTTT CASSSQGAGTGELFF
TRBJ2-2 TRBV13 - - TGTGCCAGCAGTAGTTATACCGGGGAGCTGTTTTTT CASSSYTGELFF
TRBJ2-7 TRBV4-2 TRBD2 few TGTGCCAGCAGCCAAGGCGGGACTAGCGGAAAGGTTAAGCAGTACTTC CASSQGGTSGKVKQYF
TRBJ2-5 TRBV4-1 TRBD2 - TGCGCCAGCAGCCAAGTACTGAGGACTAGGCTACAAGAGACCCAGTACTTC CASSQVLRTRLQETQYF
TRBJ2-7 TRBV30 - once TGTGCCTGGAGCCGGGACAACTCCTACGAGCAGTACTTC CAWSRDNSYEQYF
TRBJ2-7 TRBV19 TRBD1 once TGTGCCAGTAGTATAGGACGGGACAGGGGACCCTACGAGCAGTACTTC CASSIGRDRGPYEQYF
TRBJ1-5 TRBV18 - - TGTGCCAGCTCACCTACGGGGGCAAATCAGCCCCAGCATTTT CASSPTGANQPQHF
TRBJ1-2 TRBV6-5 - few TGTGCCAGCAGGGCAGGGACTTATAACTATGGCTACACCTTC CASRAGTYNYGYTF
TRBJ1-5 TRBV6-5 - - TGTGCCAGCAGTTACTCCCAGGAGAATAGCAATCAGCCCCAGCATTTT CASSYSQENSNQPQHF
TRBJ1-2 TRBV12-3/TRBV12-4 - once TGTGCCAGCAGCCCGGTATTACCCTATGGCTACACCTTC CASSPVLPYGYTF
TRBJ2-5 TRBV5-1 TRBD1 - TGCGCCAGCATCATACCCCCTCCGCTCGGACAGGGGGTTGGTTTTATTACAGAGACCCAGTACTTC CASIIPPPLGQGVGFITETQYF
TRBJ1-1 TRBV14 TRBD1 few TGTGCCAGCAGCCAAGATGACAGGGATGAAGCTTTCTTT CASSQDDRDEAFF
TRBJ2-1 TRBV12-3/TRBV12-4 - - TGTGCCAGCAGTTTAGGACCTCAGCAGTTCTTC CASSLGPQQFF
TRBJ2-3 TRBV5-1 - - TGCGCCAGCAATATACGAGGGGACTCCACAGATACGCAGTATTTT CASNIRGDSTDTQYF
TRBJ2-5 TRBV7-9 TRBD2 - TGTGCCAGCAGCTGGGGACTAGCGGGAGGAGAGACCCAGTACTTC CASSWGLAGGETQYF
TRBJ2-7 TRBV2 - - TGTGCCAGCAATCACCTGGGGGACGAGCAGTACTTC CASNHLGDEQYF
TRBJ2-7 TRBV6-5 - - TGTGCCTCGCATGGGGCCCACGAGCAGTACTTC CASHGAHEQYF
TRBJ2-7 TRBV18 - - TGTGCCAGCTCACCACGTGACGGGGGGCCGCGAGAGCAGTACTTC CASSPRDGGPREQYF
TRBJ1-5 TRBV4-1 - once TGCGCCAGCAGCCAAGATCCCACAGGGCGATGGCAGCCCCAGCATTTT CASSQDPTGRWQPQHF
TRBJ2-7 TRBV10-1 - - TGCGCCAGCAGTGACAGGGCGGACTCCTACGAGCAGTACTTC CASSDRADSYEQYF
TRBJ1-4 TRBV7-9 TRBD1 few TGTGCCAGCACAAACAGGGGGTCAATAGAAAAACTGTTTTTT CASTNRGSIEKLFF
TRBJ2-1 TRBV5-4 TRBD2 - TGTGCCAGCAACCAACGGGGAGCGGGAACCTACAATGAGCAGTTCTTC CASNQRGAGTYNEQFF
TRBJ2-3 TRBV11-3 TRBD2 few TGTGCCAGCAGCCAGGATAGCGGGGGGGCAGGTACGCAGTATTTT CASSQDSGGAGTQYF
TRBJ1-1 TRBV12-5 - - TGTGCTAGTGCCCTCCCCGTTCAGGGTGTGATGAACACTGAAGCTTTCTTT CASALPVQGVMNTEAFF
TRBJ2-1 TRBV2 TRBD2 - TGTGCCAGCACTGCGGGAGGGGGGAGCGATGAGCAGTTCTTC CASTAGGGSDEQFF
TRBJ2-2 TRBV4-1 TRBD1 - TGCGCCAGCAGCCACTTCGGACAGGGGAACACCGGGGAGCTGTTTTTT CASSHFGQGNTGELFF
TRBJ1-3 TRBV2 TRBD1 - TGTGCCAGCACTCCGATGACAGGGACTTTTGGAAACACCATATATTTT CASTPMTGTFGNTIYF
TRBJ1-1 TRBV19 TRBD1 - TGTGCCAGTAGCGACGACAGGGGTAACACTGAAGCTTTCTTT CASSDDRGNTEAFF
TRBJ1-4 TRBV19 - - TGTGCCAGTAGTTTCAGTCGTTCACCAACTAATGAAAAACTGTTTTTT CASSFSRSPTNEKLFF